These 30 T cell receptor beta chains were all obtained from the same sample, sequenced in a study of T cells in localized non-small cell lung cancer. Sequenced by immunoSEQ multiplex PCR; TCRdb stores in-frame clones only, minus some. The table has approximately 80,000 clones, over 75% seen once. Sequencing was performed on peripheral blood, taken before any cancer treatment. These receptors were taken from a female donor over 55 with stage I lung adenocarcinoma.

The gene calls are TRBV9 and TRBJ2-1; the D gene is possibly TRBD2 (5 bases). Per germline, CDR1 SGDLS and CDR2 YYNGEE. This CDR3 has 14 residues. V gave up 4 bases and J gave up 10 bases, with 18 bases separating them. This chain's CDR3 is CASSPLDSSGEQFF. The DNA of the CDR3 is TGTGCCAGCAGCCCACTGGACTCCTCCGGGGAGCAGTTCTTC.

The gene calls are TRBV25-1 and TRBJ2-3; 7 positions agree with TRBD1. CDR1 is MGHDK, CDR2 SYGVNS, per germline. Germline trimming cut 4 bases from V and 2 bases from J; bases unmatched to any gene: 12. CDR3 length: 17 residues. In DNA form, the CDR3 reads TGTGCCAGCAGTGGGGGACAGACAAAGTTATTCACAGATACGCAGTATTTT. The encoded protein is CASSGGQTKLFTDTQYF.

The chain carries TRBV4-3 and TRBJ2-1; 7 bases fit TRBD1. The germline gives CDR1 LGHNA, CDR2 YSLEER. With V trimmed by 3 bases and J by 6 bases, 8 bases remained unmatched. This CDR3 contains 15 residues. CDR3 amino acids: CASSHGPTGINEQFF. Written as DNA, the CDR3 is TGCGCCAGCAGCCACGGCCCGACAGGGATCAATGAGCAGTTCTTC.

The chain joins TRBV10-1 to TRBJ1-4; D unclear. Germline-derived CDR1 and CDR2 are WNHNN and SYGVQD (reference sequence). The length of the CDR3 is 8 residues. The DNA for the CDR3 is TGCGTAAGGGAAAAACTGTTTTTT. It codes for CVREKLFF.

The chain couples TRBV12-5 to TRBJ2-1; TRBD2 matches 10 bases. The CDR3 is 15 residues long. The germline V gene encodes CDR1 LGHNT and CDR2 FRNRAP. V shed 1 base and J 6 bases; nucleotides not matched to a gene: 3. As DNA, the CDR3 is TGTGCTAGTGGTTTGGGGGCTAGCGGGGGCAATGAGCAGTTCTTC. Translation: CASGLGASGGNEQFF.

V usage is TRBV29-1 and J usage is TRBJ2-5; a weak D match, TRBD1 (5 bases). Germline-derived CDR1 and CDR2 are SQVTM and ANQGSEA. V lost 7 bases to trimming and J lost 5 bases, with 20 bases between them. The length of the CDR3 is 14 residues. CDR3 loop: CSAGTKQVRETQYF. The CDR3 DNA sequence: TGCAGCGCCGGCACAAAACAGGTTCGGGAGACCCAGTACTTC.

This clone appeared a few times. The chain recombines TRBV28 with TRBJ1-1; 9 bases are shared with TRBD1. Losses at the gene ends were 5 bases for V and 4 bases for J; bases not matched to a gene: 8. Germline V gene sequence: CDR1 MDHEN, CDR2 SYDVKM. The CDR3 spans 15 residues. CDR3 amino acids: CASSTVETGGTEAFF. CDR3 bases: TGTGCCAGCAGTACCGTAGAGACAGGGGGCACTGAAGCTTTCTTT.

The chain uses TRBV2 and TRBJ2-7; either TRBD1 or TRBD2 may fit D (5 bases each). The germline CDR1 and CDR2 sequences are SNHLY and FYNNEI. The CDR3 length is 13 residues. V was pared by 6 bases and J by 0 bases, with 9 bases between. The CDR3 here is CASRGRSSYEQYF. CDR3 nucleotides: TGTGCCAGCAGGGGACGGAGCTCCTACGAGCAGTACTTC.

This clone was seen a handful of times. V is TRBV19 and J is TRBJ1-5; D is ambiguous. Germline values: CDR1 LNHDA, CDR2 SQIVND (reference sequence). The V end lost 1 base, the J end lost 11 bases, and 6 bases lay between the germline ends. CDR3 size: 11 residues. CDR3 region: CASSIGIAQHF. DNA for the CDR3: TGTGCCAGTAGTATAGGAATCGCCCAGCATTTT.

The chain has TRBV15 and TRBJ1-1; D perhaps matches TRBD1 (5 bases). This CDR3 is built from 14 residues. Germline CDR1 and CDR2: LNHNV and YYDKDF (reference sequence). Trimming stripped 5 bases from V and 5 bases from J, with 15 bases between. CDR3 loop: CATSPGGKRTEAFF. For the CDR3, the DNA is TGTGCCACCAGCCCCGGGGGGAAGAGGACTGAAGCTTTCTTT.

The rearrangement joins TRBV10-2 to TRBJ2-4; D not resolved. The CDR3 loop spans 15 amino acids. Trimming took 2 bases from V and 0 from J, leaving 8 bases between them. Germline V gene data show CDR1 as WSHSY and CDR2 as SAAADI. CDR3 sequence (DNA): TGCGCCAGCAGTGAGGCGAAACTAGCCAAAAACATTCAGTACTTC. This translates into CASSEAKLAKNIQYF.

The DNA for the CDR3 is TGCAGCGTTCAGGTCGGGACAGGGCATCAGCCCCAGCATTTT. Its translation: CSVQVGTGHQPQHF. The J gene is TRBJ1-5, the V gene TRBV29-1; 9 nucleotides agree with TRBD1. CDR3 length: 14 amino acids. Losses at the gene ends were 5 bases for V and 5 bases for J; bases not matched to a gene: 7. Germline lookup yields CDR1 SQVTM and CDR2 ANQGSEA. Full variable domain (remainder filled in from reference TRBV29-1 and TRBJ1-5): SAVISQKPSRDICQRGTSLTIQCQVDSQVTMMFWYRQQPGQSLTLIATANQGSEATYESGFVIDKFPISRPNLTFSTLTVSNMSPEDSSIYLCSVQVGTGHQPQHFGDGTRLSIL.

The chain combines TRBV4-3 with TRBJ1-6, with 9 bases matching TRBD1. V shed 3 bases and J 14 bases; nucleotides not matched to a gene: 11. Per the germline V gene, CDR1 is LGHNA and CDR2 is YSLEER. This CDR3 region has 15 residues. CDR3 region: CASSQEDRGFSTLHF. As DNA, the CDR3 is TGCGCCAGCAGCCAGGAGGACAGGGGCTTCTCGACCCTCCACTTT.

The chain links TRBV6-6 to TRBJ2-7; D not certain. V shed 5 bases and J shed 3 bases, with 17 bases lying between them. The CDR3 has 15 residues. CDR1 and CDR2 from the germline V gene are MNHNY and SVGAGI (reference sequence). The CDR3 DNA is TGTGCCAGCAGTAAGGTCCTCGGCTTGGACTACGAGCAGTACTTC. Protein: CASSKVLGLDYEQYF.

A single count supports this clone. This sequence joins TRBV6-5 and TRBJ1-2; 8 positions agree with TRBD1. The V segment lost 2 bases and the J segment 10 bases; nucleotides outside the gene matches: 9. Per the germline V gene, CDR1 is MNHEY and CDR2 is SVGAGI. The CDR3 totals 14 residues. The CDR3 region is CASSYAPGQGVYTF. The CDR3 coding sequence is TGTGCCAGCAGTTACGCTCCCGGACAGGGCGTCTACACCTTC.

This rearrangement joins TRBV16 to TRBJ2-6; D is undetermined. CDR1 is KGHSY, CDR2 FQNENV, per germline. The CDR3 totals 13 residues. V dropped 9 bases and J dropped 0 bases, with 6 bases sitting between them. For the CDR3, the DNA is TGTGCCAGTTGTCTCTCTGGGGCCAACGTCCTGACTTTC. Protein: CASCLSGANVLTF.

The J gene is TRBJ2-3, the V gene TRBV6-1; 9 nucleotides align to TRBD1. V was clipped by 8 bases and J by 6 bases; unmatched bases: 9. The CDR3 totals 14 residues. CDR1 and CDR2 from the germline V gene are MNHNS and SASEGT. The CDR3 protein is CASASQGAADTQYF. CDR3 bases: TGTGCCAGCGCGTCACAGGGGGCGGCGGATACGCAGTATTTT.

This sequence joins TRBV5-1 and TRBJ2-6; TRBD2 matches at 12 bases. The CDR3 has 19 amino acids. CDR1 SGHRS and CDR2 YFSETQ come from the germline V gene. The junction had 10 bases not matched to a gene; V was cut back by 4 bases and J by 2 bases. In nucleotides, the CDR3 is TGCGCCAGCAGCCCCCTCCGGCTAGCGGGGGGGCCTGGGGCCAACGTCCTGACTTTC. Its translation: CASSPLRLAGGPGANVLTF.

The chain combines TRBV5-1 with TRBJ2-7; D tentatively reads TRBD1 or TRBD2 (5 bases each). The germline V gene encodes CDR1 SGHRS and CDR2 YFSETQ. The CDR3 is 13 amino acids. Trimming took off 4 bases at V and 2 bases at J, with 10 bases between the two ends. CDR3 residues: CASSVGRAYEQYF. The CDR3 region has the DNA TGCGCCAGCAGCGTGGGACGGGCCTACGAGCAGTACTTC.

The rearrangement uses TRBV7-9 and TRBJ2-7; TRBD1 matches 8 bases. The junction had 7 bases not matched to a gene; V was cut back by 5 bases and J by 4 bases. The CDR3 consists of 14 residues. Per the germline V gene, CDR1 is SEHNR and CDR2 is FQNEAQ (reference sequence). Here the CDR3 DNA reads TGTGCCAGCAGCCCTCCGGACAGGGTGTACGAGCAGTACTTC. Residues: CASSPPDRVYEQYF.

The rearrangement uses TRBV28 and TRBJ1-4; D is possibly TRBD1 (5 bases). The CDR3 covers 13 residues. CDR1 MDHEN and CDR2 SYDVKM come from the germline V gene. The germline V and J ends were trimmed by 3 bases and 10 bases, with 12 bases remaining between them. The CDR3 nucleotides read TGTGCCAGCAGTTTTCGGGGGTTGGGAAAACTGTTTTTT. This codes for CASSFRGLGKLFF.

The V gene is TRBV27, the J gene TRBJ2-5; 7 positions agree with TRBD2. The germline V gene has CDR1 MNHEY and CDR2 SMNVEV (reference sequence). With 3 bases clipped from V and 5 bases from J, the junction kept 3 bases outside the gene matches. CDR3 size: 13 residues. CDR3 loop: CASSFGTKETQYF. DNA of the CDR3: TGTGCCAGCAGTTTCGGGACTAAGGAGACCCAGTACTTC.

The V gene is TRBV14, the J gene TRBJ1-2; D unresolved. The germline V gene encodes CDR1 SGHDN and CDR2 FVKESK. The CDR3 length is 13 residues. With 4 bases removed from V and 8 bases from J, the gap between germline ends came to 14 bases. CDR3 sequence: CASSPRASGGYTF. The CDR3 DNA reads as TGTGCCAGCAGCCCCCGGGCCTCGGGGGGCTACACCTTC.

V gene TRBV7-9 combines with J gene TRBJ2-1; 8 bases map to TRBD2. V was clipped by 3 bases and J by 7 bases; unmatched bases: 20. This CDR3 is 19 amino acids long. From germline, CDR1 is SEHNR and CDR2 FQNEAQ (reference sequence). Written as DNA, the CDR3 is TGTGCCAGCAGCTTCGCGGCGTTGCGGGGGGTATCTCGGAAGAATGAGCAGTTCTTC. Protein product: CASSFAALRGVSRKNEQFF.

V is TRBV19 and J is TRBJ2-4, with D possibly being TRBD1 or TRBD2 (5 bases each). This CDR3 region has 15 residues. CDR1 is LNHDA, CDR2 SQIVND, per germline (reference sequence). The V end was cut by 7 bases, the J end by 1 base, with 14 bases between. CDR3 loop: CASIMKEGAKNIQYF. CDR3 DNA sequence: TGTGCCAGTATTATGAAAGAGGGGGCCAAAAACATTCAGTACTTC.

The chain joins TRBV7-9 to TRBJ1-5; 9 nucleotides align to TRBD1. The CDR3 consists of 15 residues. CDR1 is SEHNR, CDR2 FQNEAQ, per germline (reference sequence). V lost 4 bases and J lost 6; bases outside the gene matches: 7. CDR3 amino acids: CASSSSGTGFQPQHF. The CDR3 DNA reads as TGTGCCAGCAGCTCCTCTGGGACAGGGTTTCAGCCCCAGCATTTT.

V gene TRBV28 combines with J gene TRBJ1-5; D is ambiguous. The CDR3 length is 15 residues. CDR1 is MDHEN and CDR2 is SYDVKM in the germline V gene. Trimming cost V 3 bases and J 2 bases, with 11 bases left between them. CDR3 DNA sequence: TGTGCCAGCAGTTTTGGCCGTTCTCGCAATCAGCCCCAGCATTTT. The encoded protein is CASSFGRSRNQPQHF.

The rearrangement uses TRBV9 and TRBJ2-7; D not resolved. This CDR3 has 13 amino acids. V was trimmed by 0 bases and J by 11 bases, leaving 15 bases between them. In germline, CDR1 is SGDLS, CDR2 YYNGEE. CDR3 region: CASSVGGEGPEYF. The CDR3 region has the DNA TGTGCCAGCAGCGTAGGCGGAGAAGGCCCCGAGTACTTC.

This clone was recorded only once. The chain couples TRBV19 to TRBJ1-1; 8 bases match TRBD1. CDR3 size: 16 residues. The germline V gene encodes CDR1 LNHDA and CDR2 SQIVND (reference sequence). V shed 4 bases and J 5 bases; nucleotides not matched to a gene: 12. In DNA, the CDR3 is TGTGCCAGTAGTAGCGGGACAGGTATTTTAGCGACTGAAGCTTTCTTT. It encodes CASSSGTGILATEAFF.

This chain uses TRBV9 with TRBJ2-1; 8 nucleotides match TRBD1. With 4 bases clipped from V and 0 bases from J, the junction kept 21 bases outside the gene matches. Germline V gives CDR1 SGDLS, CDR2 YYNGEE. There are 21 residues in the CDR3. The CDR3 DNA sequence: TGTGCCAGCAGCCCAGTCCCCCGACAGGGGAGCACCCCTCGCTCCTACAATGAGCAGTTCTTC. Its translation is CASSPVPRQGSTPRSYNEQFF.